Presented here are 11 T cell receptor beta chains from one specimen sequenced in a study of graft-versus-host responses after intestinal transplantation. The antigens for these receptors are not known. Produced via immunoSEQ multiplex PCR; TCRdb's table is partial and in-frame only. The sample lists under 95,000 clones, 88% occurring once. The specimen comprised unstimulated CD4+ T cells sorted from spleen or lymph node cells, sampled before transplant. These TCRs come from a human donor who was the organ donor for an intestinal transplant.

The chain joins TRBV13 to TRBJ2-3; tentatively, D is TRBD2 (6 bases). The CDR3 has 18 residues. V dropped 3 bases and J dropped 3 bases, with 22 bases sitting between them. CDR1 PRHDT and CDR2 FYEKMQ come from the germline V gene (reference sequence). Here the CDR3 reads CASSLEARLGGGTDTQYF. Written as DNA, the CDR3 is TGTGCCAGCAGCTTGGAGGCCAGGTTGGGGGGAGGTACAGATACGCAGTATTTT.

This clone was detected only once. The CDR3 sequence: CASSSQGAVTGELFF. The CDR3 DNA sequence: TGTGCCAGCAGTTCGCAGGGGGCGGTCACCGGGGAGCTGTTTTTT. The rearrangement links TRBV5-4 to TRBJ2-2; TRBD1 matches 8 bases. The germline V gene encodes CDR1 SGHNT and CDR2 YYREEE (reference sequence). The V gene end was trimmed by 5 bases and the J gene end by 4 bases; junction bases not matched to a gene: 7. The CDR3 length is 15 residues.

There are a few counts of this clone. The CDR3 coding sequence is TGTGCCAGCAGTTTAGACAGGGGACCCACCGGGGAGCTGTTTTTT. It translates to CASSLDRGPTGELFF. This chain joins TRBV6-5 and TRBJ2-2; the match to TRBD1 covers 8 bases. The junction had 5 bases not matched to a gene; V was cut back by 4 bases and J by 4 bases. This CDR3 is 15 amino acids long. Germline CDR1 MNHEY, CDR2 SVGAGI.

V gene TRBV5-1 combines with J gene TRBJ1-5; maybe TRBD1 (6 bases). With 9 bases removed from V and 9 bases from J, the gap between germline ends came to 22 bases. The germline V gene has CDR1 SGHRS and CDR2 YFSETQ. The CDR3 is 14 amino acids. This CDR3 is CAIPGQRGARPQHF. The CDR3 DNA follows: TGCGCCATCCCGGGACAACGAGGGGCCCGGCCCCAGCATTTT.

CDR3 in DNA: TGTGCCAGCAGTGAGATAGGGGGCGATACGCAGTATTTT. Translated, it gives CASSEIGGDTQYF. The rearrangement uses TRBV25-1 and TRBJ2-3; 7 bases are a match to TRBD1. Germline CDR1 is MGHDK and CDR2 is SYGVNS. The CDR3 runs 13 residues. Trimming cost V 3 bases and J 6 bases; bases outside gene matches: 3.

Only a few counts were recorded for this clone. The CDR3 loop reads CASSRRTSGTYEQYF. DNA of the CDR3: TGCGCCAGCAGCCGACGGACTAGCGGAACCTACGAGCAGTACTTC. This chain connects TRBV4-3 to TRBJ2-7; 10 bases fit TRBD2. The CDR3 totals 15 residues. From germline, CDR1 is LGHNA and CDR2 YSLEER. The V and J ends lost 4 bases and 2 bases, in that order; junction bases with no gene match: 5.

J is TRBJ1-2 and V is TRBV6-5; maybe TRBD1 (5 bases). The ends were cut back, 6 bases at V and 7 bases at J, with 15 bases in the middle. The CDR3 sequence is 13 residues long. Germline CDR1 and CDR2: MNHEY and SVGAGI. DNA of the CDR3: TGTGCCAGCAGCAATTACGTGGGGGGTGGCTACACCTTC. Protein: CASSNYVGGGYTF.

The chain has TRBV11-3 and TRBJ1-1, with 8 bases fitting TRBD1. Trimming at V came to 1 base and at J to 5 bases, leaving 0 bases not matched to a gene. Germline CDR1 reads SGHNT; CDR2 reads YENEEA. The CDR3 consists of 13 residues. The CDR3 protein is CASSLGQGTEAFF. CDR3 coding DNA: TGTGCCAGCAGCTTAGGACAGGGGACTGAAGCTTTCTTT. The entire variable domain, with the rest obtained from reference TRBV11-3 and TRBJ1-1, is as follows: EAGVVQSPRYKIIEKKQPVAFWCNPISGHNTLYWYLQNLGQGPELLIRYENEEAVDDSQLPKDRFSAERLKGVDSTLKIQPAELGDSAVYLCASSLGQGTEAFFGQGTRLTVV.

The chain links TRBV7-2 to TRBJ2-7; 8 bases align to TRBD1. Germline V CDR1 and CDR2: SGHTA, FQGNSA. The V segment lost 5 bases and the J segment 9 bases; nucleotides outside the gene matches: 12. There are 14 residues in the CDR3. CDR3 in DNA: TGTGCCAGCAGCCCGGACAGGGAAGGTTTGGGGCAGTACTTC. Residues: CASSPDREGLGQYF.

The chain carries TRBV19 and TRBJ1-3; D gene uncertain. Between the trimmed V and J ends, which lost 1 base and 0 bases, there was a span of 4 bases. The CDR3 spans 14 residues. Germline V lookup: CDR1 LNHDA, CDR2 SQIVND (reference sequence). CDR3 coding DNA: TGTGCCAGTAGTATAGGGAGCTCTGGAAACACCATATATTTT. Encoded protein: CASSIGSSGNTIYF.

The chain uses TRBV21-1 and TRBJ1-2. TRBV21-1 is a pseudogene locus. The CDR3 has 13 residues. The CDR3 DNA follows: TGTGCCAGCCGCCCCCGCGAGGGTGAAGGCTACACCTTC. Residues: CASRPREGEGYTF.